Listed here is a single T cell receptor (beta chain). The CDR3 is 15 residues long. Trimming at V came to 4 bases and at J to 4 bases, leaving 5 bases not matched to a gene. Germline V gene lookup returns CDR1 MNHNS and CDR2 SASEGT. This sample was included in a study of identical twins' blood T cells. TCRdb re-derived calls from the 5' RACE reads in MiXCR, one entry per CDR3 protein. The data hold 300,000 to 450,000 distinct CDR3 sequences, with roughly 30% observed a single time. The donors were healthy female monozygous twins, three pairs in total. The chain couples TRBV6-1 to TRBJ1-3, with 9 bases identical to TRBD1. This clonotype originated in a woman aged 18-49 years in good health. Sequenced material: PBMCs. The CDR3 region is CASSVTGGRGNTIYF. Written as DNA, the CDR3 is TGTGCCAGCAGTGTCACAGGGGGCAGGGGAAACACCATATATTTT.